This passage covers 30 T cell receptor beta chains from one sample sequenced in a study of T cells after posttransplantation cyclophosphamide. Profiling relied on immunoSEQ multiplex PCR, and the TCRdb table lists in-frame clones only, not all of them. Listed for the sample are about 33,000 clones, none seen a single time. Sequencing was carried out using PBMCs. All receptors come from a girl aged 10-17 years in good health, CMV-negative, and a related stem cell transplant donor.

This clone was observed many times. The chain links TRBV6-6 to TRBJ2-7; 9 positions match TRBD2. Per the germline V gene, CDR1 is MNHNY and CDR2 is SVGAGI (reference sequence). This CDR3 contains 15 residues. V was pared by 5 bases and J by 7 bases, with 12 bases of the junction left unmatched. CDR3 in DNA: TGTGCCAGCAGTCTCGGAGGGGCGGGAGGGCAGGAGCAGTACTTC. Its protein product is CASSLGGAGGQEQYF.

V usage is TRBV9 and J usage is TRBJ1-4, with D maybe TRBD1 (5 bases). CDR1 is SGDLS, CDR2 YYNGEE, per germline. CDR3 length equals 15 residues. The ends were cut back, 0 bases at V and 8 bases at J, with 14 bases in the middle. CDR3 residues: CASSVAGRAGEKLFF. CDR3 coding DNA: TGTGCCAGCAGCGTAGCGGGCAGGGCCGGGGAAAAACTGTTTTTT.

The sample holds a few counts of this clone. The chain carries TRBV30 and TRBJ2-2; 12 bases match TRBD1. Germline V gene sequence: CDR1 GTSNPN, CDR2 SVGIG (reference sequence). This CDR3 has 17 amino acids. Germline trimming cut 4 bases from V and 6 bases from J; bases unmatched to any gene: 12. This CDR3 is CAWTGVSGQGASGELFF. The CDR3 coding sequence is TGTGCCTGGACAGGAGTCTCGGGACAGGGGGCATCCGGGGAGCTGTTTTTT.

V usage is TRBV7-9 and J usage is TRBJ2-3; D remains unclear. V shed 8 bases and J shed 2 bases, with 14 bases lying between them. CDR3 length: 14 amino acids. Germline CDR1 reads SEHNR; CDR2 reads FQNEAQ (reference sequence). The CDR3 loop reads CASPSEAPTDTQYF. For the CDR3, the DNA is TGTGCCAGCCCAAGTGAGGCGCCCACAGATACGCAGTATTTT.

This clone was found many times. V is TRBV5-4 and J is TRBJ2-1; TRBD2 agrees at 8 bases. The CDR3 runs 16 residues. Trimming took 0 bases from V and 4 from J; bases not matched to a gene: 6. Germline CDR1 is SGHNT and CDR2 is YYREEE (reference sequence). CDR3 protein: CASSLVGSSGYNEQFF. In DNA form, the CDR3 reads TGTGCCAGCAGCTTGGTCGGATCTAGCGGGTACAATGAGCAGTTCTTC.

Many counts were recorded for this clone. The CDR3 sequence is CASSGRATDTQYF. CDR3 sequence (DNA): TGCGCCAGTAGCGGGAGGGCCACAGATACGCAGTATTTT. The chain links TRBV10-2 to TRBJ2-3; 11 nucleotides agree with TRBD2. Germline CDR1 is WSHSY and CDR2 is SAAADI. This CDR3 comprises 13 residues. Trimming removed 9 bases from V and 2 bases from J; junction bases left unmatched: 1.

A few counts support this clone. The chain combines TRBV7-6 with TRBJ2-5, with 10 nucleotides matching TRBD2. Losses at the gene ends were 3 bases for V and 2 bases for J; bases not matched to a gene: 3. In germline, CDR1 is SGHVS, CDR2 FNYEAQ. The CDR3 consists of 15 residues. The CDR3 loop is CASSLGTSVQETQYF. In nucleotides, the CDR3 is TGTGCCAGCAGCTTGGGGACTAGCGTACAAGAGACCCAGTACTTC.

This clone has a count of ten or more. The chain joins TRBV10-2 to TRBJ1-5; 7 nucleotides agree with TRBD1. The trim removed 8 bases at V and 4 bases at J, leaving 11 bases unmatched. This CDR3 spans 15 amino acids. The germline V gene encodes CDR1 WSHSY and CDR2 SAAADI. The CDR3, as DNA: TGCGCCAGCTCCAGAGCCGGGACAGCGAATCAGCCCCAGCATTTT. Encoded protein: CASSRAGTANQPQHF.

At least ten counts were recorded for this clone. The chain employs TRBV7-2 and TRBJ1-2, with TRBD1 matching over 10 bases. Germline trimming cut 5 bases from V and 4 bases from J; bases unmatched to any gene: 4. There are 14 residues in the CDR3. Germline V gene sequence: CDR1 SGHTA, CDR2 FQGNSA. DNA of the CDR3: TGTGCCAGCAGCCCGACAGGGGGCGCCTATGGCTACACCTTC. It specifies CASSPTGGAYGYTF.

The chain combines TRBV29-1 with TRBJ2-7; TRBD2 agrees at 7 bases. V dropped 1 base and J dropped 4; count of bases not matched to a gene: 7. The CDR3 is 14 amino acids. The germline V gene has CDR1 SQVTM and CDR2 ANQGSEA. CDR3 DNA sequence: TGCAGCGTTGAAGCCGGACTAGAGCGATACGAGCAGTACTTC. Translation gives CSVEAGLERYEQYF.

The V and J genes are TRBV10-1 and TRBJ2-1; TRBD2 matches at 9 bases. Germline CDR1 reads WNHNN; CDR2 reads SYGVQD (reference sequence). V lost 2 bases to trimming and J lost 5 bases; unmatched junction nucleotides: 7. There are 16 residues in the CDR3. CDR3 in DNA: TGCGCCAGCAGTGAGGGGCTAGCGGGAAGGCACAATGAGCAGTTCTTC. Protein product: CASSEGLAGRHNEQFF.

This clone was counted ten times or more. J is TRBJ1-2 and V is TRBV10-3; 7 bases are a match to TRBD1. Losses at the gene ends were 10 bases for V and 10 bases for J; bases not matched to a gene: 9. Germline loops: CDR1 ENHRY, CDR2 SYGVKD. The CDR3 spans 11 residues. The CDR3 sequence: CARGTARYYTF. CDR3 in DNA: TGTGCCAGGGGGACAGCCCGCTACTACACCTTC.

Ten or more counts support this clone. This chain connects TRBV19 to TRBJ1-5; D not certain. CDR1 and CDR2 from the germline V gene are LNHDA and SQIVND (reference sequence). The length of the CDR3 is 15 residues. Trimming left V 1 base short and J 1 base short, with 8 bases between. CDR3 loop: CASSIGRWSNQPQHF. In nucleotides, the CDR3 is TGTGCCAGTAGTATAGGGCGGTGGAGCAATCAGCCCCAGCATTTT.

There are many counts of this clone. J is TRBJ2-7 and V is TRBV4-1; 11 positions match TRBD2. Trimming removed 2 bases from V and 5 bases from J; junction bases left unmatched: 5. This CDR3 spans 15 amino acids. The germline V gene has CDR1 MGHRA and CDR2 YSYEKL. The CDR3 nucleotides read TGCGCCAGCAGCCAAAGACTAGCGGGGCTAGACGAGCAGTACTTC. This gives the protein CASSQRLAGLDEQYF.

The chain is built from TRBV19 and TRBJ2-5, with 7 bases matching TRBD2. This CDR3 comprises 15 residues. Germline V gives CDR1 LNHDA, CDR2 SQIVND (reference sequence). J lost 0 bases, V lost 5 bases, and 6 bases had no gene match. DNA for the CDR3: TGTGCCAGTAGTGTCTGGGGAGGGAACCAAGAGACCCAGTACTTC. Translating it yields CASSVWGGNQETQYF.

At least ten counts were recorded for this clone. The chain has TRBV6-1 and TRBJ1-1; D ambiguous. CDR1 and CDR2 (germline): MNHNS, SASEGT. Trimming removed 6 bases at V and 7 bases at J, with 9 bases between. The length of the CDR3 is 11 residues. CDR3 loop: CASRGGFEAFF. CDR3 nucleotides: TGTGCCAGCAGAGGAGGTTTTGAAGCTTTCTTT.

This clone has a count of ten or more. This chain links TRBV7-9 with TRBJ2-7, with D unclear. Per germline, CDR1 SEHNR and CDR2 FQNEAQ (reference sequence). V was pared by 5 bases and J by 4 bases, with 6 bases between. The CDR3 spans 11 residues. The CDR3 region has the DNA TGTGCCAGCAGCCCCCGTTACGAGCAGTACTTC. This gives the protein CASSPRYEQYF.

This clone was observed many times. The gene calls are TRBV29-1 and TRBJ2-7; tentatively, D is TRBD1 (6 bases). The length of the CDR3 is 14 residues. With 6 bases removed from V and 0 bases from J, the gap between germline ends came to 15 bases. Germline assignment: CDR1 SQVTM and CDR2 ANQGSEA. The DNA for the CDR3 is TGCAGCGTCCTCGGGCAGGGGAGCTCCTACGAGCAGTACTTC. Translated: CSVLGQGSSYEQYF.

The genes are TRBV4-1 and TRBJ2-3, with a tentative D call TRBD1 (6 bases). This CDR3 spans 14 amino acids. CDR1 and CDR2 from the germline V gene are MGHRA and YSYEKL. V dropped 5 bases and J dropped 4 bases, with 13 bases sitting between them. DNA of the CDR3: TGCGCCAGCAGCTATGACAGGTTCTCAGATACGCAGTATTTT. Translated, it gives CASSYDRFSDTQYF.

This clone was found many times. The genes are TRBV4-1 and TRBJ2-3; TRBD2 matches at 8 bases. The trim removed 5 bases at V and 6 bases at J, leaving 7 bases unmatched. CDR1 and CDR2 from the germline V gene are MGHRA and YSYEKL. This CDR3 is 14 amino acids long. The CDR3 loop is CASSEGLALDTQYF. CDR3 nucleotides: TGCGCCAGCAGCGAAGGACTAGCTTTGGATACGCAGTATTTT.

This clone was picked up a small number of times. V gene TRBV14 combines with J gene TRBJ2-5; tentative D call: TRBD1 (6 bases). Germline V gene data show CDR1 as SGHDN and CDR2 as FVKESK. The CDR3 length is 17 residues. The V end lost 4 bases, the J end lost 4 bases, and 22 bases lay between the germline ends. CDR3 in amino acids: CASSPRDTNYLLETQYF. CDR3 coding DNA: TGTGCCAGCAGCCCCCGGGACACTAATTATCTTCTAGAGACCCAGTACTTC.

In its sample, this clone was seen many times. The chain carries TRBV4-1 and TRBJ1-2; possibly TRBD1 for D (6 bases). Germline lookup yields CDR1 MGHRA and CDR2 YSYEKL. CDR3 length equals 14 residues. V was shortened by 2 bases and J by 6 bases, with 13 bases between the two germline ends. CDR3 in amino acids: CASSQPRTVNGYTF. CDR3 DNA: TGCGCCAGCAGCCAACCTCGGACAGTTAATGGCTACACCTTC.

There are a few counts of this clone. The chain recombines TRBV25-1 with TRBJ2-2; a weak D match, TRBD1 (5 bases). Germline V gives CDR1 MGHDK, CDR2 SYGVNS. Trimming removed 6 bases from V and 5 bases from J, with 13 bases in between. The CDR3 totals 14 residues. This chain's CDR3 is CASRGRDRTGELFF. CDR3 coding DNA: TGTGCCAGCAGGGGCAGGGATCGAACCGGGGAGCTGTTTTTT. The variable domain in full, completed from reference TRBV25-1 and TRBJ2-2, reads EADIYQTPRYLVIGTGKKITLECSQTMGHDKMYWYQQDPGMELHLIHYSYGVNSTEKGDLSSESTVSRIRTEHFPLTLESARPSHTSQYLCASRGRDRTGELFFGEGSRLTVL.

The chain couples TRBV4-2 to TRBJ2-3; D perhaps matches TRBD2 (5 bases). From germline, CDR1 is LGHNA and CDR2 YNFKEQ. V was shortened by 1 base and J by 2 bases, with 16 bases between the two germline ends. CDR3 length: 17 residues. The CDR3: CASSQVRRESHTDTQYF. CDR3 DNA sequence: TGTGCCAGCAGCCAAGTTCGAAGGGAGTCGCACACAGATACGCAGTATTTT.

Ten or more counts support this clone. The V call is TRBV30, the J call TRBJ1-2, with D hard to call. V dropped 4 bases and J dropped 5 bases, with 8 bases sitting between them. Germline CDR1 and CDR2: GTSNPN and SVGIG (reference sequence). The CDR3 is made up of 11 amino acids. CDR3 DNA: TGTGCCTGGAATGAGCGATATGGCTACACCTTC. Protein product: CAWNERYGYTF. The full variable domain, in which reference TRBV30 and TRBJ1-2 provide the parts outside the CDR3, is SQTIHQWPATLVQPVGSPLSLECTVEGTSNPNLYWYRQAAGRGLQLLFYSVGIGQISSEVPQNLSASRPQDRQFILSSKKLLLSDSGFYLCAWNERYGYTFGSGTRLTVV.

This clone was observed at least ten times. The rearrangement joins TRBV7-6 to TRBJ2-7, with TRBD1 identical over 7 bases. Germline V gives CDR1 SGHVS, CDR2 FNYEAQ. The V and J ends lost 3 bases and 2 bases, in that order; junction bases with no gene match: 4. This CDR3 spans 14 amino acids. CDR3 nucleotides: TGTGCCAGCAGCTTCGGGACAGCAGCCTACGAGCAGTACTTC. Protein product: CASSFGTAAYEQYF. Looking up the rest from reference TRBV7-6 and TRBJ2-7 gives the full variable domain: GAGVSQSPRYKVTKRGQDVALRCDPISGHVSLYWYRQALGQGPEFLTYFNYEAQQDKSGLPNDRFSAERPEGSISTLTIQRTEQRDSAMYRCASSFGTAAYEQYFGPGTRLTVT.

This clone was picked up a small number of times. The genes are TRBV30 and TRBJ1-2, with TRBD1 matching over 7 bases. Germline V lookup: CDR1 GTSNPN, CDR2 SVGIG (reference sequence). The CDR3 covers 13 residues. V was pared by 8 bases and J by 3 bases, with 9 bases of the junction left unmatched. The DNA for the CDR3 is TGTGCCGGCCGGGACAGCGATGACTATGGCTACACCTTC. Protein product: CAGRDSDDYGYTF.

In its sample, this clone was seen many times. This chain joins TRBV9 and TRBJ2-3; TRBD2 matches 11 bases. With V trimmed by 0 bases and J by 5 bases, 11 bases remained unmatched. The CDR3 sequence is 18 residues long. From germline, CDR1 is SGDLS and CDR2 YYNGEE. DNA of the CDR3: TGTGCCAGCAGCGTAGAGAATAGCGGGAGGGTCCTCGGAGATACGCAGTATTTT. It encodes CASSVENSGRVLGDTQYF.

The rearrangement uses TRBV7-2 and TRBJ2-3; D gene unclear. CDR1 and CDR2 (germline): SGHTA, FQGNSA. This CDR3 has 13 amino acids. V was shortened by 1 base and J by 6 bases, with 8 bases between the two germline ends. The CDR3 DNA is TGTGCCAGCAGCTTAGACTCCATGGATACGCAGTATTTT. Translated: CASSLDSMDTQYF. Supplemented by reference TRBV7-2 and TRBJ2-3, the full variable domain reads GAGVSQSPSNKVTEKGKDVELRCDPISGHTALYWYRQSLGQGLEFLIYFQGNSAPDKSGLPSDRFSAERTGGSVSTLTIQRTQQEDSAVYLCASSLDSMDTQYFGPGTRLTVL.

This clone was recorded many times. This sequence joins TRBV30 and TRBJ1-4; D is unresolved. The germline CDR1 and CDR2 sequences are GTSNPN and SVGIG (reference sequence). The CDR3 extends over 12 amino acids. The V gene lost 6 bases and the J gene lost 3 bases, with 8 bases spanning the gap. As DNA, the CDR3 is TGTGCCTGTCGAGCGGCTAATGAAAAACTGTTTTTT. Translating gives CACRAANEKLFF. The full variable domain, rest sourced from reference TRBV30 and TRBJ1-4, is SQTIHQWPATLVQPVGSPLSLECTVEGTSNPNLYWYRQAAGRGLQLLFYSVGIGQISSEVPQNLSASRPQDRQFILSSKKLLLSDSGFYLCACRAANEKLFFGSGTQLSVL.